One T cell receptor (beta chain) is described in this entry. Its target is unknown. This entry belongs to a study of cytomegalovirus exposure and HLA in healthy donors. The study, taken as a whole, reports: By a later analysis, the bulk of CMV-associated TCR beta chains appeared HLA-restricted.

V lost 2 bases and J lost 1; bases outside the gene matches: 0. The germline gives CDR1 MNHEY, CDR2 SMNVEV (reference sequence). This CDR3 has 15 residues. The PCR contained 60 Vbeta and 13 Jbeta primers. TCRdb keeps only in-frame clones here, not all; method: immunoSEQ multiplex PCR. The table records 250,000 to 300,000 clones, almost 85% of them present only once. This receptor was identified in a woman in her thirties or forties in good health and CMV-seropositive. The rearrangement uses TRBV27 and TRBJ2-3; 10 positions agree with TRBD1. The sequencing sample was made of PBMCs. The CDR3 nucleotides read TGTGCCAGCAGTTTAGGACAGGGGGGCACAGATACGCAGTATTTT. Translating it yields CASSLGQGGTDTQYF.